The 32 T cell receptor beta chains in this list originate from one sample, sequenced in a study of molecular identifiers for immune sequencing clone quantification. TCRdb recomputed calls from the PCR reads with MiXCR, one row per CDR3 protein. The repertoire has around 480,000 distinct CDR3 sequences, around 23% of them found once; the top ten carry just over 0.75%. The sequenced sample was naive CD8+ T cells from blood, with Jurkat cell RNA spiked in. Stated subset: FACS-sorted CD8+CD4-CCR7+CD45RA+ naive T cells. Every receptor here comes from a human donor in good health. Some libraries in this study had Jurkat cell RNA spiked in.

Regarding this clonotype: Since the CDR3 does not end with the conserved phenylalanine or tryptophan, this likely comes from a read error. The chain links TRBV5-1 to TRBJ2-3; a possible D gene is TRBD2 (6 bases). The V end lost 1 base, the J end lost 4 bases, and 13 bases lay between the germline ends. CDR1 is SGHRS and CDR2 is YFSETQ in the germline V gene. The CDR3 spans 15 residues. The CDR3 sequence is CASSLLSGDSDTQYI. The DNA of the CDR3 is TGCGCCAGCAGCTTGCTAAGTGGGGACTCAGATACGCAGTATATT.

This clonotype was seen at least ten times. The chain combines TRBV12-5 with TRBJ1-5; no definite D call. Trimming took off 2 bases at V and 6 bases at J, with 5 bases between the two ends. Germline values: CDR1 LGHNT, CDR2 FRNRAP. CDR3 size: 12 residues. CDR3: CASGLTSQPQHF. DNA of the CDR3: TGTGCTAGTGGTTTGACCAGTCAGCCCCAGCATTTT.

V usage is TRBV25-1 and J usage is TRBJ2-5, with a weak D call TRBD2 (6 bases). The germline V and J ends were trimmed by 1 base and 5 bases, with 20 bases remaining between them. This CDR3 has 17 residues. The V gene's germline CDR1 is MGHDK and CDR2 SYGVNS. The CDR3 DNA sequence: TGTGCCAGCAGTGAATCGGCGAGCGGGCCCTTAACGGAGACCCAGTACTTC. Translated, it gives CASSESASGPLTETQYF.

On this clonotype: The junction shows a germline mismatch at one end, possibly a read error. J is TRBJ2-1 and V is TRBV7-2, with a tentative D call TRBD1 (7 bases). The germline V gene has CDR1 SGHTA and CDR2 FQGNSA. The CDR3 contains 13 residues. CDR3 region: CVSRGDGYNEQFF. CDR3 bases: TGTGTCAGCAGGGGGGACGGATACAATGAGCAGTTCTTC.

In this sample, this clonotype turned up many times. This chain connects TRBV7-9 to TRBJ1-4; D unclear. CDR1 is SEHNR, CDR2 FQNEAQ, per germline (reference sequence). Deletions cut 5 bases from V and 8 bases from J, with 9 bases between. The CDR3 spans 12 residues. The CDR3 is CASSPAAEKLFF. The CDR3 bases are TGTGCCAGCAGCCCCGCGGCGGAAAAACTGTTTTTT.

As to this clonotype: The conserved closing phenylalanine or tryptophan is absent in this CDR3, likely reflecting a read error. V gene TRBV27 combines with J gene TRBJ1-5, with unresolved D. With 0 bases removed from V and 1 base from J, the gap between germline ends came to 4 bases. Germline values: CDR1 MNHEY, CDR2 SMNVEV (reference sequence). The CDR3 is 14 residues long. CDR3 region: CASSLSGSNQPQHL. The DNA of the CDR3 is TGTGCCAGCAGTTTATCTGGGAGCAATCAGCCCCAGCATCTT.

On this clonotype: A read error may be the cause here, since a much bigger clone is one base away. The CDR3 loop is CSAPHPPSNEKLIF. The CDR3 region has the DNA TGCAGCGCCCCCCATCCCCCATCTAATGAAAAACTGATTTTT. The rearrangement joins TRBV29-1 to TRBJ1-4; no definite D call. The CDR3 has 14 residues. Germline values: CDR1 SQVTM, CDR2 ANQGSEA.

The chain combines TRBV9 with TRBJ2-3; TRBD2 aligns across 14 bases. CDR1 SGDLS and CDR2 YYNGEE come from the germline V gene. V was clipped by 7 bases and J by 8 bases; unmatched bases: 9. The CDR3 has 15 amino acids. DNA of the CDR3: TGTGCCAGCGACGGGACTAGCGGGGGAGGGGCTACGCAGTATTTT. Translation: CASDGTSGGGATQYF.

This clonotype was observed a handful of times. V usage is TRBV7-9 and J usage is TRBJ1-2; D is undetermined. Looked up from germline, CDR1 is SEHNR and CDR2 is FQNEAQ (reference sequence). The CDR3 loop spans 15 amino acids. Trimming removed 3 bases from V and 1 base from J, with 12 bases in between. The CDR3 spells CASSLLLEVNYGYTF. The DNA for the CDR3 is TGTGCCAGCAGCTTGTTATTGGAAGTTAACTATGGCTACACCTTC.

This clonotype was counted ten times or more. The chain has TRBV28 and TRBJ1-6; a possible D gene is TRBD1 (5 bases). CDR3 length: 17 amino acids. Germline V lookup: CDR1 MDHEN, CDR2 SYDVKM. Trimming cost V 7 bases and J 8 bases, with 24 bases left between them. CDR3 sequence (DNA): TGTGCCAGCACCTTAAGTGGGGGTCCAGGGCCCCATTCACCCCTCCACTTT. Its translation is CASTLSGGPGPHSPLHF. The entire variable domain, with the rest obtained from reference TRBV28 and TRBJ1-6, is as follows: DVKVTQSSRYLVKRTGEKVFLECVQDMDHENMFWYRQDPGLGLRLIYFSYDVKMKEKGDIPEGYSVSREKKERFSLILESASTNQTSMYLCASTLSGGPGPHSPLHFGNGTRLTVT.

This chain joins TRBV6-2 or TRBV6-3 and TRBJ2-7, with D uncertain. V was pared by 1 base and J by 0 bases, with 10 bases between. The length of the CDR3 is 15 residues. The germline CDR1 and CDR2 sequences are MNHEY and SVGEGT. The CDR3 region is CASSYLGLSSYEQYF. The CDR3 DNA follows: TGTGCCAGCAGTTACTTGGGGTTGAGCTCCTACGAGCAGTACTTC.

Turning to this clonotype: Being one base from a much bigger clone, this may be a read error. The rearrangement uses TRBV4-3 and TRBJ1-3; D gene ambiguous. Germline V gene data show CDR1 as LGHNA and CDR2 as YSLEER. The CDR3 length is 16 residues. CDR3 residues: CASSQDGRSSGNIIYF. The CDR3 region has the DNA TGCGCCAGCAGCCAAGACGGCCGGAGCTCTGGAAACATCATATATTTT.

The sample holds one count of this clonotype. The genes are TRBV20-1 and TRBJ2-7; D may match TRBD1 or TRBD2 (5 bases each). V lost 2 bases to trimming and J lost 5 bases, with 22 bases between them. From germline, CDR1 is DFQATT and CDR2 SNEGSKA (reference sequence). This CDR3 is built from 16 residues. The CDR3 nucleotides are TGCAGTGCTAGACCTCTGGCTGCAGGGACGGTTAACGAGCAGTACTTC. Protein sequence: CSARPLAAGTVNEQYF.

J is TRBJ1-1 and V is TRBV7-9; D is possibly TRBD1 (5 bases). Trimming took 0 bases from V and 6 from J, leaving 14 bases between them. This CDR3 has 15 residues. Germline CDR1 SEHNR, CDR2 FQNEAQ (reference sequence). The CDR3 region has the DNA TGTGCCAGCAGCTTAGCCCCGACAGTTAACGCTGAAGCTTTCTTT. It yields the protein CASSLAPTVNAEAFF.

At least ten counts were recorded for this clonotype. V usage is TRBV30 and J usage is TRBJ1-5, with D unresolved. V was trimmed by 0 bases and J by 0 bases, leaving 3 bases between them. The CDR3 is 13 residues long. Looked up from germline, CDR1 is GTSNPN and CDR2 is SVGIG (reference sequence). CDR3 sequence reads: CAWSVGSNQPQHF. The CDR3 coding sequence is TGTGCCTGGAGTGTGGGTAGCAATCAGCCCCAGCATTTT. Variable domain in full (rest from reference TRBV30 and TRBJ1-5): SQTIHQWPATLVQPVGSPLSLECTVEGTSNPNLYWYRQAAGRGLQLLFYSVGIGQISSEVPQNLSASRPQDRQFILSSKKLLLSDSGFYLCAWSVGSNQPQHFGDGTRLSIL.

A note on this clonotype: It may be a read error: a sequence one base away is much more abundant. The chain employs TRBV4-1 and TRBJ1-4; 7 positions match TRBD1. The CDR3 length is 15 residues. Germline V gene data show CDR1 as MGHRA and CDR2 as YSYEKL. The CDR3 is CASSLQEGADEKPFF. The CDR3 coding sequence is TGCGCCAGCAGCCTTCAGGAGGGGGCGGATGAAAAACCGTTTTTT.

Worth noting for this clonotype: A read error may be the cause here, since a much bigger clone is one base away. The chain recombines TRBV6-2 or TRBV6-3 with TRBJ1-1; D is unresolved. V was trimmed by 5 bases and J by 2 bases, leaving 9 bases between them. The CDR3 is made up of 13 amino acids. Germline V gives CDR1 MNHEY, CDR2 SVGEGT. The CDR3 DNA follows: TGTGCCAGCAGTGCCAAGGAAAACACTGAAGCTTTCTTT. It specifies CASSAKENTEAFF.

As regards this clonotype: A much larger clone sits a single nucleotide away, making a read error possible. The chain carries TRBV30 and TRBJ2-4; 7 bases are a match to TRBD1. The CDR3 is 14 amino acids. Per germline, CDR1 GTSNPN and CDR2 SVGIG (reference sequence). Written as DNA, the CDR3 is TGTGTCTGGAGTACCGGGACAGCAAAAAACATTCAGTACTTC. Translated: CVWSTGTAKNIQYF.

This clonotype has a count of ten or more. The chain joins TRBV27 to TRBJ2-3; unclear D gene. V was pared by 3 bases and J by 6 bases, with 19 bases between. The CDR3 sequence is 16 residues long. Per the germline V gene, CDR1 is MNHEY and CDR2 is SMNVEV (reference sequence). The DNA of the CDR3 is TGTGCCAGCAGTTTCGTTGGGGTGCTAGGATTGGATACGCAGTATTTT. Translating it yields CASSFVGVLGLDTQYF.

This clonotype was observed a handful of times. The chain employs TRBV6-5 and TRBJ2-3, with TRBD1 matching over 8 bases. CDR1 and CDR2 (germline): MNHEY, SVGAGI. This CDR3 is built from 14 residues. The junction had 10 bases not matched to a gene; V was cut back by 8 bases and J by 6 bases. This chain's CDR3 is CASSTDRGVDTQYF. The CDR3 DNA reads as TGTGCCAGCTCCACCGACAGGGGCGTCGATACGCAGTATTTT.

The sample holds a few counts of this clonotype. V and J are TRBV20-1 and TRBJ1-6, with 7 bases identical to TRBD1. With V trimmed by 4 bases and J by 4 bases, 7 bases remained unmatched. The CDR3 runs 15 residues. The germline CDR1 and CDR2 sequences are DFQATT and SNEGSKA (reference sequence). CDR3 bases: TGCAGTGCTACCGACAGGGATTCTTATAATTCACCCCTCCACTTT. Protein sequence: CSATDRDSYNSPLHF.

This clonotype appeared a few times. The chain employs TRBV19 and TRBJ1-5; D gene uncertain. V lost 3 bases and J lost 5, with 17 bases in between. Germline V gives CDR1 LNHDA, CDR2 SQIVND (reference sequence). CDR3 length equals 16 residues. The CDR3 coding sequence is TGTGCCAGTAGTATCTTGGTTGGACCGGCGGATCAGCCCCAGCATTTT. Its translation: CASSILVGPADQPQHF.

This clonotype showed up just a few times. The rearrangement uses TRBV20-1 and TRBJ2-7; TRBD1 agrees at 9 bases. The V gene end was trimmed by 6 bases and the J gene end by 1 base; junction bases not matched to a gene: 13. This CDR3 is 16 amino acids long. Germline assignment: CDR1 DFQATT and CDR2 SNEGSKA (reference sequence). CDR3 amino acids: CSASAPATGGSYEQYF. In DNA form, the CDR3 reads TGCAGTGCCTCCGCCCCCGCGACAGGGGGTTCCTACGAGCAGTACTTC.

This clonotype was counted many times. The chain recombines TRBV28 with TRBJ2-3; D call uncertain. V was cut by 3 bases and J by 6 bases, with 4 bases left in between. Germline V gene data show CDR1 as MDHEN and CDR2 as SYDVKM. The CDR3 totals 11 residues. CDR3 protein: CASSFRDTQYF. The CDR3 DNA sequence: TGTGCCAGCAGTTTCAGGGATACGCAGTATTTT.

This clonotype was counted ten times or more. The CDR3 spells CASSQVMRSRNTGELFF. DNA of the CDR3: TGTGCCAGCAGCCAAGTTATGAGGAGCCGGAACACCGGGGAGCTGTTTTTT. The chain recombines TRBV3-1 with TRBJ2-2; no definite D call. V gave up 1 base and J gave up 1 base, with 13 bases separating them. Germline values: CDR1 LGHDT, CDR2 YNNKEL (reference sequence). This CDR3 has 17 residues. The whole variable domain, filled in from reference TRBV3-1 and TRBJ2-2, reads DTAVSQTPKYLVTQMGNDKSIKCEQNLGHDTMYWYKQDSKKFLKIMFSYNNKELIINETVPNRFSPKSPDKAHLNLHINSLELGDSAVYFCASSQVMRSRNTGELFFGEGSRLTVL.

The rearrangement uses TRBV5-6 and TRBJ2-4, with D possibly being TRBD1 or TRBD2 (5 bases each). The ends were cut back, 0 bases at V and 1 base at J, with 8 bases in the middle. Germline assignment: CDR1 SGHDT and CDR2 YYEEEE. This CDR3 region has 15 residues. Written as DNA, the CDR3 is TGTGCCAGCAGCTTGGAAGGGGAGGCCAAAAACATTCAGTACTTC. Translating it yields CASSLEGEAKNIQYF.

In this sample, this clonotype turned up a few times. The rearrangement uses TRBV27 and TRBJ2-2; 7 bases are shared with TRBD2. Germline V gives CDR1 MNHEY, CDR2 SMNVEV (reference sequence). V was clipped by 4 bases and J by 6 bases; unmatched bases: 2. The CDR3 extends over 13 amino acids. The CDR3 loop reads CASSWGGSGELFF. The CDR3 nucleotides are TGTGCCAGCAGTTGGGGGGGGTCCGGGGAGCTGTTTTTT.

This clonotype was seen repeatedly, ten times or more. The chain uses TRBV7-9 and TRBJ2-5; D is perhaps TRBD1 or TRBD2 (5 bases each). CDR3 length: 13 residues. CDR1 and CDR2 (germline): SEHNR, FQNEAQ (reference sequence). Trimming took off 3 bases at V and 5 bases at J, with 10 bases between the two ends. The CDR3 DNA follows: TGTGCCAGCAGCTTTTCCGGGGACGAGACCCAGTACTTC. Its translation is CASSFSGDETQYF. The full variable domain, rest sourced from reference TRBV7-9 and TRBJ2-5, is DTGVSQNPRHKITKRGQNVTFRCDPISEHNRLYWYRQTLGQGPEFLTYFQNEAQLEKSRLLSDRFSAERPKGSFSTLEIQRTEQGDSAMYLCASSFSGDETQYFGPGTRLLVL.

V gene TRBV19 combines with J gene TRBJ1-5; TRBD1 is a possible D gene (5 bases). Germline V gene data show CDR1 as LNHDA and CDR2 as SQIVND (reference sequence). CDR3 size: 13 residues. V gave up 7 bases and J gave up 7 bases, with 14 bases separating them. CDR3 in amino acids: CASTDPGIQPQHF. The CDR3 DNA follows: TGTGCCAGTACTGATCCAGGGATACAGCCCCAGCATTTT.

This chain links TRBV4-1 with TRBJ2-2; D gene unclear. The CDR3 runs to 13 residues. Germline V gives CDR1 MGHRA, CDR2 YSYEKL. V gave up 1 base and J gave up 7 bases, with 7 bases separating them. This CDR3 is CASSQGTFGELFF. For the CDR3, the DNA is TGCGCCAGCAGCCAAGGTACCTTCGGGGAGCTGTTTTTT.

At least ten counts were recorded for this clonotype. The CDR3 reads CASYEGSPYEQYF. The CDR3 nucleotides are TGTGCCAGCTATGAGGGAAGTCCCTACGAGCAGTACTTC. The chain joins TRBV28 to TRBJ2-7; tentatively, D is TRBD2 (5 bases). The V gene lost 8 bases and the J gene lost 2 bases, with 13 bases spanning the gap. The CDR3 is made up of 13 amino acids. The V gene's germline CDR1 is MDHEN and CDR2 SYDVKM.

This clonotype has just a few counts. The chain recombines TRBV20-1 with TRBJ2-7, with 7 nucleotides matching TRBD2. From germline, CDR1 is DFQATT and CDR2 SNEGSKA (reference sequence). Trimming removed 0 bases from V and 2 bases from J; junction bases left unmatched: 7. CDR3 length: 15 residues. The CDR3, as DNA: TGCAGTGCTAGAGAGACTAGCAGGAACGCCTACGAGCAGTACTTC. It codes for CSARETSRNAYEQYF.